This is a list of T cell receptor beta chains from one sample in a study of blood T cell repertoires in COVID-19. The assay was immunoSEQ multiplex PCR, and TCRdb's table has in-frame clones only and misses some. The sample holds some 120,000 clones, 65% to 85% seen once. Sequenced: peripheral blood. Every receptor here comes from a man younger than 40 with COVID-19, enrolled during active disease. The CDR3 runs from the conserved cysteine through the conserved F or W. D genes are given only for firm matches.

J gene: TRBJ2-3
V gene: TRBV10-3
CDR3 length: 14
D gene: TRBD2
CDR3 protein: CAISPSGSTDTQYF
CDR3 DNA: TGTGCCATCAGCCCTAGCGGGAGCACAGATACGCAGTATTTT

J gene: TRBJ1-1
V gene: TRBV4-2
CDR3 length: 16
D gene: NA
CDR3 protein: CASSQGGGYSNTEAFF
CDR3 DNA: TGTGCCAGCAGCCAAGGCGGGGGGTATTCGAACACTGAAGCTTTCTTT

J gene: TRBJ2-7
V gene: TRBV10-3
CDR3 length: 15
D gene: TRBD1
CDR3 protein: CAISVRTGTHYEQYF
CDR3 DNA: TGTGCCATCAGTGTTAGGACAGGGACCCACTACGAGCAGTACTTC

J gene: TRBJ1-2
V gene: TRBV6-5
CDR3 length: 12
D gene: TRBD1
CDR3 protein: CASSGTGWGYTF
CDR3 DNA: TGTGCCAGCAGCGGGACAGGGTGGGGCTACACCTTC

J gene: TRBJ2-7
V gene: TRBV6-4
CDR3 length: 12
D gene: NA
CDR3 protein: CASSGQTYEQYF
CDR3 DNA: TGTGCCAGCAGCGGACAGACCTACGAGCAGTACTTC

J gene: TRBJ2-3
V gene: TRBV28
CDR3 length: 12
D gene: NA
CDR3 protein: CASSLISRTQYF
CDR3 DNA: TGTGCCAGCAGTTTAATATCGCGGACGCAGTATTTT

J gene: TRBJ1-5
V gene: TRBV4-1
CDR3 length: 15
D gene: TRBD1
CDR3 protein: CASSQGDRVDQPQHF
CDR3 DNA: TGCGCCAGCAGCCAGGGGGACAGGGTCGATCAGCCCCAGCATTTT

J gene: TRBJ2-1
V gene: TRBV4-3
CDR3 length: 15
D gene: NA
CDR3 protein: CASSTDSTSYNEQFF
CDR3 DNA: TGCGCCAGCAGCACAGACAGTACATCCTACAATGAGCAGTTCTTC

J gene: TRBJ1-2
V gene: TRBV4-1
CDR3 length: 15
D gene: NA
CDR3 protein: CASSQVVVGAAGYTF
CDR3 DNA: TGCGCCAGCAGCCAAGTCGTAGTTGGGGCGGCTGGCTACACCTTC

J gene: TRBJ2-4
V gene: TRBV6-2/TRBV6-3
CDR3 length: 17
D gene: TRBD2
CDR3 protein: CASSALSREASKNIQYF
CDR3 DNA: TGTGCCAGCAGCGCCCTTTCGCGGGAGGCGTCCAAAAACATTCAGTACTTC

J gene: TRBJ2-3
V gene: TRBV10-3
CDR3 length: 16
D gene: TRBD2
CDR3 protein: CAISGASGGPTDTQYF
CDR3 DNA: TGTGCCATCAGTGGAGCTAGCGGGGGACCCACAGATACGCAGTATTTT